The entry below describes one T cell receptor (beta chain). The antigen remains unidentified. Treatment noted: oral pan-JAK inhibitor, 5-10 mg twice daily. This entry comes from a study of CD8+ T cells in alopecia areata. Overall study findings and caveats: Higher clonality than in normal scalp was seen in lesional scalp, especially alopecia totalis/universalis.

Extracted RNA was reverse transcribed into cDNA, the sequencing template. The data were produced by immunoSEQ multiplex PCR, yet TCRdb's version contains in-frame clones alone and is incomplete. This repertoire shows some 240,000 clones, about 50% found once; its top ten account for 1.6%. Trimming pared 7 bases from V and 4 bases from J, leaving 14 bases between. The germline V gene has CDR1 SQVTM and CDR2 ANQGSEA. The CDR3 is 13 residues long. The genes are TRBV29-1 and TRBJ2-4, with no clear D. The sample consisted of CD4+ T cells sorted from blood, taken at week 4, from a patient treated with tofacitinib. This clonotype was sampled from a human donor with alopecia areata. CDR3 nucleotides: TGCAGCGCCGTCGCCGGGCGGAAAAACATTCAGTACTTC. It encodes CSAVAGRKNIQYF. Complete variable domain (other parts from reference TRBV29-1 and TRBJ2-4): SAVISQKPSRDICQRGTSLTIQCQVDSQVTMMFWYRQQPGQSLTLIATANQGSEATYESGFVIDKFPISRPNLTFSTLTVSNMSPEDSSIYLCSAVAGRKNIQYFGAGTRLSVL.